Listed below are T cell receptor beta chains from one sample, sequenced in a study of blood T cell repertoires in COVID-19. This table comes from immunoSEQ multiplex PCR, and its TCRdb copy is limited to in-frame clones, with some not included. The table has approximately 140,000 clones, 80% to 90% seen once. Sequenced: PBMCs or T cells enriched from blood (not recorded which). These receptors were obtained from a woman in her 50s with acute COVID-19. Both conserved end residues are part of each CDR3. The D gene is left open where the match is weak. Clone size is given for some rows only: seen once, a few or many times, or a class if the clone is expanded.

j_gene	v_gene	d_gene	abundance	CDR3nt	CDR3aa
TRBJ1-6	TRBV19	.	once	TGTGCCAGTAGTAAACTGGAGGCGGATTCACCCCTCCACTTT	CASSKLEADSPLHF
TRBJ2-2	TRBV9	TRBD2	.	TGTGCCAGCAGCGCCATGACGGGAGGTAACACCGGGGAGCTGTTTTTT	CASSAMTGGNTGELFF
TRBJ1-6	TRBV4-1	.	.	TGCGCCAGCAGCCTAGCTACAGGGAATAATTCACCCCTCCACTTT	CASSLATGNNSPLHF
TRBJ2-2	TRBV7-2	.	.	TGTGCCAGCAGCTTGCGTCCCAGCGGACCGTTGAACACCGGGGAGCTGTTTTTT	CASSLRPSGPLNTGELFF
TRBJ1-2	TRBV27	TRBD1	.	TGTGCCAGCAGTTTAGCAGGGGGCCTAAACTATGGCTACACCTTC	CASSLAGGLNYGYTF
TRBJ1-3	TRBV9	.	.	TGTGCCAGCAGCGCCGGGGTCCGTGGAAACACCATATATTTT	CASSAGVRGNTIYF
TRBJ2-2	TRBV19	.	.	TGTGCCAGTAGTAGCGGGTTCGGGGAGCTGTTTTTT	CASSSGFGELFF
TRBJ2-7	TRBV19	.	.	TGTGCCAGTTTATCGGCCTCGGGGGAGCAGTACTTC	CASLSASGEQYF
TRBJ2-6	TRBV7-3	TRBD1	few	TGTGCCAGCGCCCGCGAGGGGGCGAGGGGGGCCAACGTCCTGACTTTC	CASAREGARGANVLTF
TRBJ2-1	TRBV29-1	.	.	TGCAGCGCTGACGAGTTAACCGGGACTGATTTTGCCGATGAGCAGTTCTTC	CSADELTGTDFADEQFF
TRBJ1-1	TRBV29-1	.	.	TGCAGCGTAATGACAGGATTGAACGCTGAAGCTTTCTTT	CSVMTGLNAEAFF
TRBJ2-1	TRBV12-5	.	.	TGTGCTAGTGGCCGGGGGAATAGCTCCTACAATGAGCAGTTCTTC	CASGRGNSSYNEQFF
TRBJ1-1	TRBV19	TRBD1	.	TGTGCCTCCAGCCCGGGGGCGGATAGACAGGGCACTGAAGCTTTCTTT	CASSPGADRQGTEAFF
TRBJ1-4	TRBV30	.	once	TGTGCCTGGAGTGGGCAGGGTACTGAAAAACTGTTTTTT	CAWSGQGTEKLFF
TRBJ2-1	TRBV10-1	.	once	TGCGCCAGTTCAAAGGACATGGTACAGAATGAGCAGTTCTTC	CASSKDMVQNEQFF
TRBJ1-1	TRBV2	TRBD1	.	TGTGCCACCCGACAGGGTACCGACACTGAAGCTTTCTTT	CATRQGTDTEAFF
TRBJ1-2	TRBV30	.	.	TGTGCCTGGAGTCGGGGAGAATATGGCTACACCTTC	CAWSRGEYGYTF
TRBJ1-1	TRBV19	.	.	TGTGCCAGTACCCAGATGTCCGGACTAAACACTGAAGCTTTCTTT	CASTQMSGLNTEAFF
TRBJ1-2	TRBV5-4	TRBD1	.	TGTGCCAGCACTGAACAGGGGTATGGCTACACCTTC	CASTEQGYGYTF
TRBJ2-1	TRBV3-1/TRBV3-2	.	.	TGTGCCAGCAGCCCCGCCGGGGGCGGGAGTTCGGGGTACAATGAGCAGTTCTTC	CASSPAGGGSSGYNEQFF
TRBJ2-7	TRBV5-6	TRBD1	.	TGTGCCAGCAGCTGCAAGCCCGGGACAGGGTTATACGAGCAGTACTTC	CASSCKPGTGLYEQYF
TRBJ1-2	TRBV19	TRBD1	.	TGTGCCAGTACCCCAAAGCCGACAGGGGGCGGGTATGGCTACACCTTC	CASTPKPTGGGYGYTF
TRBJ2-1	TRBV27	TRBD2	.	TGTGCCAGCAGTTTCTGGTGGGAGGGCCGTGGAAATGAGCAGTTCTTC	CASSFWWEGRGNEQFF
TRBJ2-7	TRBV2	TRBD1	.	TGTGCCAGCCTAACCGGACAGGGGAGGCACGAGCAGTACTTC	CASLTGQGRHEQYF
TRBJ1-2	TRBV21-1	.	.	TGTGCCACCCTTTTAACAGGGTCCCTCTATGGCTACACCTTC	CATLLTGSLYGYTF
TRBJ2-5	TRBV15	TRBD2	.	TGTGCCACCAGCAGGGAGGAGGGAGGGAAGAGGACCCAGTACTTC	CATSREEGGKRTQYF
TRBJ1-5	TRBV11-2	TRBD1	.	TGTGCCAGCAGCTTAGAGGACAGGGAAAGCAATCAGCCCCAGCATTTT	CASSLEDRESNQPQHF
TRBJ2-7	TRBV6-5	.	.	TGTGCCAGCAGGCCCCAGGGAAGCGACGAGCAGTACTTC	CASRPQGSDEQYF
TRBJ2-1	TRBV2	TRBD2	.	TGTGCCAGCAGTGAAGAGGCGGGAGCCGGGAATGAGCAGTTCTTC	CASSEEAGAGNEQFF
TRBJ2-3	TRBV5-1	.	once	TGCGCCAGCAGCTCGGGAATAGGCACAGATACGCAGTATTTT	CASSSGIGTDTQYF
TRBJ2-5	TRBV23-1	.	.	TGCGCCAGCACCCTCGGGACCCAGTACTTC	CASTLGTQYF
TRBJ2-3	TRBV24-1	.	.	TGTGCCACCAGTGATTCCCTAAGGGGGGATACGCAGTATTTT	CATSDSLRGDTQYF
TRBJ2-1	TRBV5-1	TRBD2	.	TGCGCCAGCAGCCCCGGACTAGCGGGAGGACCCAATGAGCAGTTCTTC	CASSPGLAGGPNEQFF
TRBJ1-5	TRBV19	TRBD1	.	TGTGCCAGTAGTTCCCGACAGACAGGGACTCGCAATCAGCCCCAGCATTTT	CASSSRQTGTRNQPQHF
TRBJ1-2	TRBV12-3/TRBV12-4	.	few	TGTGCCAGCAGTTTTGGGCAGGGAAATGGCTACACCTTC	CASSFGQGNGYTF
TRBJ2-3	TRBV11-2	TRBD2	.	TGTGCCAGCAGCCCGACTAGCGGCACAGATACGCAGTATTTT	CASSPTSGTDTQYF
TRBJ1-2	TRBV6-2/TRBV6-3	.	few	TGTGCCAGCAGTCCGCAGGACTATGGCTACACCTTC	CASSPQDYGYTF
TRBJ1-1	TRBV13	TRBD1	.	TGTGCCAGCAGTTCTCTTCGGGACAGGGGGCGAAGGGACACTGAAGCTTTCTTT	CASSSLRDRGRRDTEAFF
TRBJ2-7	TRBV25-1	.	.	TGTGCCACCCGGGAGTCCTACGAGCAGTACTTC	CATRESYEQYF
TRBJ2-7	TRBV4-1	TRBD1	.	TGCGCCAGCAGCCGGGGACAGGGCTCCTACGAGCAGTACTTC	CASSRGQGSYEQYF
TRBJ1-3	TRBV30	TRBD1	few	TGTGCCTGGGGACCGGGACAGCGATACTCTGGAAACACCATATATTTT	CAWGPGQRYSGNTIYF
TRBJ2-7	TRBV20-1	.	.	TGCAGTGCTAGAGATGGCCGGGTGGGACTTTTC	CSARDGRVGLF
TRBJ2-5	TRBV5-1	.	once	TGCGCCAGCAGCGAGCTTATGGGGGGTCAAGAGACCCAGTACTTC	CASSELMGGQETQYF
TRBJ2-7	TRBV4-2	.	.	TGTGCCAGCAGCCAAGAACGGCTAGCGACCGAGCAGTACTTC	CASSQERLATEQYF
TRBJ2-7	TRBV5-1	.	.	TGCGCCAGCAGCTTGGCGAGGAGCGGAGTTCGGGGCGAGCAGTACTTC	CASSLARSGVRGEQYF